Following are 20 T cell receptor beta chains from one sample sequenced in a study of regulatory T cells in long-lasting Graves disease. Time point noted: newly diagnosed GD, antithyroid drugs for less than 3 months. Construction of the TCR library relied on RNA isolated from PBMCs. Researchers made TCR beta libraries by using iRepertoire HTBI primers and running Arm-PCR on CDR3 regions. MiXCR, run by TCRdb on the multiplex PCR reads, gives a single entry per CDR3 protein. The sample consists of some 250,000 distinct CDR3 sequences, 20% of them appearing once. The input for sequencing was peripheral blood mononuclear cells (PBMCs), taken at new diagnosis, from a patient treated with antithyroid drugs. These receptors were taken from a female donor with Graves disease.

In the case of this clonotype: A far larger clone is just one base off, so this is likely a read error. The chain links TRBV4-1 to TRBJ2-1; TRBD1 matches 7 bases. The junction had 8 bases not matched to a gene; V was cut back by 2 bases and J by 10 bases. The CDR3 contains 14 residues. Germline-derived CDR1 and CDR2 are MGHRA and YSYEKL. CDR3 protein: CASSQPTGIDEQFF. The CDR3 DNA reads TGCGCCAGCAGCCAACCGACAGGGATAGACGAGCAGTTCTTC.

This clonotype was counted ten times or more. For the CDR3, the DNA is TGTGCCAGCAGCTTGGGGCAGGGGCTCCATGGCTACACCTTC. Amino acid sequence: CASSLGQGLHGYTF. This rearrangement joins TRBV5-6 to TRBJ1-2, with D perhaps matching TRBD1 (6 bases). CDR3 size: 14 residues. The V gene lost 0 bases and the J gene lost 6 bases, with 12 bases spanning the gap. Germline assignment: CDR1 SGHDT and CDR2 YYEEEE.

The V call is TRBV6-1, the J call TRBJ1-2, with D perhaps TRBD1 (5 bases). The V end was cut by 5 bases, the J end by 4 bases, with 20 bases between. The CDR3 has 16 residues. Per the germline V gene, CDR1 is MNHNS and CDR2 is SASEGT. In DNA, the CDR3 is TGTGCCAGCAGTCCCTGGGACGGACTTCCCTCCTATGGCTACACCTTC. Its protein product is CASSPWDGLPSYGYTF.

In this sample, this clonotype turned up many times. V gene TRBV20-1 combines with J gene TRBJ2-1; 12 bases line up with TRBD2. The CDR3 spans 16 residues. From germline, CDR1 is DFQATT and CDR2 SNEGSKA (reference sequence). V shed 0 bases, J shed 6 bases, and the junction held 6 bases outside the gene matches. The CDR3 is CSARDILAGGPNEQFF. The DNA of the CDR3 is TGCAGTGCTAGAGATATACTAGCGGGGGGTCCCAATGAGCAGTTCTTC.

Points on this clonotype: Germline and junction disagree at one end, which may indicate a read error. This chain connects TRBV27 to TRBJ2-6; D could derive from TRBD1 or TRBD2 (5 bases each). Germline CDR1 MNHEY, CDR2 SMNVEV (reference sequence). This CDR3 is 17 amino acids long. CDR3 coding DNA: TGTGCCAGCACCCAGAGGGCAGGGTGGGCTGGGACCAACGTCCTGACTTTC. It encodes CASTQRAGWAGTNVLTF. The full variable domain, completed using reference TRBV27 and TRBJ2-6, is EAQVTQNPRYLITVTGKKLTVTCSQNMNHEYMSWYRQDPGLGLRQIYYSMNVEVTDKGDVPEGYKVSRKEKRNFPLILESPSPNQTSLYFCASTQRAGWAGTNVLTFGAGSRLTVL.

This clonotype has ten or more counts. The V gene is TRBV5-6, the J gene TRBJ2-1; D unresolved. From germline, CDR1 is SGHDT and CDR2 YYEEEE. Trimming left V 4 bases short and J 3 bases short, with 17 bases between. The CDR3 totals 16 residues. CDR3 sequence (DNA): TGTGCCAGCAGCGGAGCAGCAGCAGCCTTCTACAATGAGCAGTTCTTC. Translation: CASSGAAAAFYNEQFF.

As concerns this clonotype: Since a far larger clone is one base different, this is likely a read error. The chain couples TRBV7-9 to TRBJ2-7; weak D call: TRBD2 (7 bases). The CDR3 is 15 amino acids. CDR1 is SEHNR and CDR2 is FQNEAQ in the germline V gene (reference sequence). Trimming stripped 1 base from V and 7 bases from J, with 17 bases between. The CDR3 DNA sequence: TGTGCCAGCAGCTTAGGCGGGGGCCGGAGGAATGAGCAGTACTTC. Amino acids: CASSLGGGRRNEQYF.

This chain joins TRBV12-3 or TRBV12-4 and TRBJ1-4; D uncertain. CDR3 length equals 14 residues. Trimming stripped 6 bases from V and 4 bases from J, with 12 bases between. DNA for the CDR3: TGTGCCAGCAGCTCCTCCGGACGTAATGAAAAACTGTTTTTT. It is translated as CASSSSGRNEKLFF.

Worth noting for this clonotype: This likely came from a read error, as a far larger clone is one base away. The V and J genes are TRBV6-1 and TRBJ1-1; D ambiguous. This CDR3 contains 14 residues. Germline-derived CDR1 and CDR2 are MNHNS and SASEGT. Between the trimmed V and J ends, which lost 5 bases and 4 bases, there was a span of 14 bases. DNA of the CDR3: TGTGCCAGCAGTTTCGGGCAGATGAGCACTGAAGCTTTCTTT. This sequence encodes CASSFGQMSTEAFF.

In this sample, this clonotype turned up many times. CDR3 DNA sequence: TGCAGTGCTATCCCAGGGGGCTTGGGTTCACCCCTCCACTTT. This codes for CSAIPGGLGSPLHF. The chain couples TRBV20-1 to TRBJ1-6, with 8 bases identical to TRBD1. CDR1 DFQATT and CDR2 SNEGSKA come from the germline V gene (reference sequence). With 4 bases clipped from V and 9 bases from J, the junction kept 8 bases outside the gene matches. The CDR3 consists of 14 residues.

This clonotype was counted at least ten times. The rearrangement uses TRBV3-1 and TRBJ2-1; maybe TRBD2 (6 bases). There are 15 residues in the CDR3. CDR1 LGHDT and CDR2 YNNKEL come from the germline V gene (reference sequence). V was clipped by 0 bases and J by 2 bases, with 8 bases between them. CDR3 amino acids: CASSQDSGPYNEQFF. Written as DNA, the CDR3 is TGTGCCAGCAGCCAAGATAGCGGACCCTACAATGAGCAGTTCTTC.

This clonotype was seen a few times. Since a much larger clone is just one base distant, this may be a read error. The V call is TRBV12-3 or TRBV12-4, the J call TRBJ2-7; D possibly corresponds to TRBD1 (6 bases). The CDR3 extends over 12 amino acids. CDR3 amino acids: CANSQTGPFQYF. As DNA, the CDR3 is TGTGCCAACAGTCAAACAGGGCCATTTCAGTACTTC.

The sample holds many counts of this clonotype. The chain employs TRBV15 and TRBJ2-5, with 8 bases lining up with TRBD2. Germline trimming cut 0 bases from V and 10 bases from J; bases unmatched to any gene: 13. From germline, CDR1 is LNHNV and CDR2 YYDKDF (reference sequence). This CDR3 spans 16 amino acids. The CDR3 nucleotides are TGTGCCACCAGCAGAGATGGAACTAGCGGAGGCCGGGACCAGTACTTC. This encodes CATSRDGTSGGRDQYF.

This clonotype has ten or more counts. The chain recombines TRBV25-1 with TRBJ2-7, with 9 bases aligning to TRBD1. Trimming took 6 bases from V and 3 from J; bases not matched to a gene: 3. The germline CDR1 and CDR2 sequences are MGHDK and SYGVNS. The CDR3 is 13 residues long. CDR3: CASRKGQGYEQYF. The CDR3 DNA reads TGTGCCAGCAGGAAGGGACAGGGCTACGAGCAGTACTTC.

This clonotype was observed a few times. A much larger clone differs from this one at a single base, so this may be a read error. The chain has TRBV7-8 and TRBJ2-3; the D call may be TRBD1 or TRBD2 (5 bases each). The CDR3 covers 15 residues. V lost 3 bases and J 1 base, leaving 11 bases between the germline ends. Per germline, CDR1 SGHVS and CDR2 FQNEAQ. The CDR3 region is CASSLEMGGTDTQYF. The CDR3 coding sequence is TGTGCCAGCAGCTTGGAAATGGGGGGCACAGATACGCAGTATTTT.

This clonotype was counted a few times. The genes are TRBV20-1 and TRBJ1-6, with D unresolved. Germline V gene sequence: CDR1 DFQATT, CDR2 SNEGSKA (reference sequence). This CDR3 is 12 amino acids long. V was pared by 4 bases and J by 8 bases, with 9 bases between. CDR3 residues: CSANVRHSPLHF. Here the CDR3 DNA reads TGCAGTGCTAACGTGAGGCATTCACCCCTCCACTTT.

This clonotype appeared a few times. The chain has TRBV19 and TRBJ2-1; perhaps D is TRBD1 or TRBD2 (5 bases each). Trimming stripped 8 bases from V and 0 bases from J, with 20 bases between. The CDR3 is 17 amino acids. Germline CDR1 is LNHDA and CDR2 is SQIVND (reference sequence). CDR3: CASPDGAGLSSYNEQFF. DNA of the CDR3: TGTGCCAGTCCCGACGGGGCCGGACTCAGCTCCTACAATGAGCAGTTCTTC.

This clonotype was recorded many times. V gene TRBV20-1 combines with J gene TRBJ1-5; 7 nucleotides align to TRBD1. The germline V gene encodes CDR1 DFQATT and CDR2 SNEGSKA (reference sequence). The CDR3 is 15 residues long. After removal of 2 bases from V and 1 base from J, the junction contained 5 bases not matched to a gene. The DNA of the CDR3 is TGCAGTGCTAGAACAGGGGCAATGAGCAATCAGCCCCAGCATTTT. This codes for CSARTGAMSNQPQHF.

This clonotype came up many times. This chain links TRBV7-2 with TRBJ2-5, with D unclear. CDR1 is SGHTA and CDR2 is FQGNSA in the germline V gene. CDR3 length: 14 amino acids. V was trimmed by 1 base and J by 5 bases, leaving 11 bases between them. The DNA for the CDR3 is TGTGCCAGCAGCTTAGGAGGTGGGCGTGAGACCCAGTACTTC. It is translated as CASSLGGGRETQYF.

Details on this clonotype: A far larger clone is one base from this, pointing to a likely read error. The genes are TRBV7-2 and TRBJ2-5; unclear D gene. The DNA end is a closer match to TRBJ2-1, so the J assignment may be wrong. The CDR3 is made up of 14 amino acids. Germline V gives CDR1 SGHTA, CDR2 FQGNSA. The CDR3 loop reads CASIHGRPGKEQFF. The CDR3 region has the DNA TGTGCCAGCATCCATGGGCGGCCGGGTAAAGAGCAGTTCTTC.